This T cell receptor (beta chain) was sequenced for a study of OX40 agonist ivuxolimab in advanced cancers. Findings and limits, study-wide: Among expanded peripheral T cells, antigen specificity went undetermined. Compared with CD4+, CD8+ T cells on average had more expanded clones.

Here immunoSEQ multiplex PCR was the method, and the copy in TCRdb shows in-frame clones only, minus some. Found here are over 55,000 clones, more than 70% of them singletons; the top ten hold around 8.2%. Notes on this clone: What it binds is unknown.

Germline V gene lookup returns CDR1 DFQATT and CDR2 SNEGSKA (reference sequence). V dropped 3 bases and J dropped 5 bases, with 6 bases sitting between them. The CDR3 consists of 11 residues. Blood draws occurred at baseline, cycle 4 day 1, and cycle 7 day 1. Sequencing was performed on CD4+ or CD8+ T cells sorted from blood, taken in a trial of the OX40 agonist ivuxolimab. The source is an adult with an advanced solid tumor such as melanoma, head and neck, liver or kidney cancer. This chain links TRBV20-1 with TRBJ2-3; D gene uncertain. The CDR3 loop is CSASRGDTQYF. CDR3 bases: TGCAGTGCTAGCCGAGGAGATACGCAGTATTTT.